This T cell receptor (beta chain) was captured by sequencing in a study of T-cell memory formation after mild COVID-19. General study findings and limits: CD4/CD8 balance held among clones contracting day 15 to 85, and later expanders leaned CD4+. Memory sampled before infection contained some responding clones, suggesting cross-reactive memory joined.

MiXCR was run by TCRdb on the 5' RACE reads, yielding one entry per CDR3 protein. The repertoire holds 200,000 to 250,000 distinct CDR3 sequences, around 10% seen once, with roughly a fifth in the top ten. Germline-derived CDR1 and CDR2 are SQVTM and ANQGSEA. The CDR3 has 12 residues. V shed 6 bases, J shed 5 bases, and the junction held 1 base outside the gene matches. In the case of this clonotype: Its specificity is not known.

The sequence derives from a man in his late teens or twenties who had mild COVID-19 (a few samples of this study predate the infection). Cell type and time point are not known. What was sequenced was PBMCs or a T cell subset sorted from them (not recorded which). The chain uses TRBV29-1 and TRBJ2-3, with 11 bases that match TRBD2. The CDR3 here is CSVTSGVDTQYF. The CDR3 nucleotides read TGCAGCGTGACTAGCGGGGTAGATACGCAGTATTTT.